A single sample is the source of the 22 T cell receptor beta chains below, sequenced in a study of control samples from healthy donors and cancer patients. Using immunoSEQ multiplex PCR, the repertoire was profiled, and TCRdb retains in-frame clones only, with some absent. The repertoire consists of around 120,000 clones, with approximately 89% occurring once and the leading ten covering about 7.2%. The sequencing input was blood. Receptors were obtained from a woman aged 18-35 years in good health.

The chain employs TRBV7-2 and TRBJ2-3; D possibly corresponds to TRBD2 (7 bases). Germline V gene lookup returns CDR1 SGHTA and CDR2 FQGNSA. The V end lost 2 bases, the J end lost 7 bases, and 16 bases lay between the germline ends. The CDR3 sequence is 15 residues long. The CDR3 is CASSLSGGAGNTQYF. The CDR3 DNA reads TGTGCCAGCAGCTTAAGTGGGGGGGCGGGGAATACGCAGTATTTT. Variable domain in full (rest from reference TRBV7-2 and TRBJ2-3): GAGVSQSPSNKVTEKGKDVELRCDPISGHTALYWYRQSLGQGLEFLIYFQGNSAPDKSGLPSDRFSAERTGGSVSTLTIQRTQQEDSAVYLCASSLSGGAGNTQYFGPGTRLTVL.

This clone has only one observation. This chain uses TRBV6-2 or TRBV6-3 with TRBJ2-7; 10 bases are shared with TRBD2. With 6 bases clipped from V and 2 bases from J, the junction kept 7 bases outside the gene matches. The CDR3 has 15 amino acids. Germline V lookup: CDR1 MNHEY, CDR2 SVGEGT. As DNA, the CDR3 is TGTGCCAGCAGCCTAGCGGGAGCCCATACCTACGAGCAGTACTTC. This codes for CASSLAGAHTYEQYF.

The chain couples TRBV4-3 to TRBJ1-1; tentatively, D is TRBD1 (5 bases). The CDR3 contains 13 residues. V gave up 1 base and J gave up 3 bases, with 6 bases separating them. The germline V gene encodes CDR1 LGHNA and CDR2 YSLEER. The CDR3 protein is CASSQAGHTEAFF. Written as DNA, the CDR3 is TGCGCCAGCAGCCAAGCAGGGCACACTGAAGCTTTCTTT.

This clone was recorded only once. This sequence joins TRBV18 and TRBJ2-4; 11 nucleotides line up with TRBD1. This CDR3 is built from 18 residues. The J segment lost 9 bases and the V segment lost 1 base, leaving 14 bases of the junction unmatched. From germline, CDR1 is KGHSH and CDR2 LQKENI. Here the CDR3 DNA reads TGTGCCAGCTCACCACTACCAAGAACCGGGACAGGGGGGGGCATTCAGTACTTC. Translating it yields CASSPLPRTGTGGGIQYF.

The V and J genes are TRBV18 and TRBJ2-1, with TRBD2 as a possible D gene (6 bases). The CDR3 spans 15 residues. Germline CDR1 and CDR2: KGHSH and LQKENI. Trimming took off 2 bases at V and 7 bases at J, with 15 bases between the two ends. The CDR3 bases are TGTGCCAGCTCACCATTTAGCGGACCCAGGAATGAGCAGTTCTTC. As protein: CASSPFSGPRNEQFF.

The chain employs TRBV28 and TRBJ1-1; tentatively, D is TRBD1 (5 bases). The V gene lost 3 bases and the J gene lost 3 bases, with 11 bases spanning the gap. The CDR3 consists of 14 residues. Looked up from germline, CDR1 is MDHEN and CDR2 is SYDVKM. CDR3 amino acids: CASSFSPTDTEAFF. The CDR3 DNA sequence: TGTGCCAGCAGTTTCTCACCGACAGACACTGAAGCTTTCTTT.

The J gene is TRBJ1-4, the V gene TRBV7-3; D possibly corresponds to TRBD1 (5 bases). V was shortened by 5 bases and J by 8 bases, with 12 bases between the two germline ends. The length of the CDR3 is 13 residues. Germline assignment: CDR1 SGHTA and CDR2 FQGTGA. The CDR3 region has the DNA TGTGCCAGCAGCCAGAACTCAGGGGAAAAACTGTTTTTT. Translated: CASSQNSGEKLFF.

This rearrangement joins TRBV7-6 to TRBJ2-7; D is uncertain. The V gene's germline CDR1 is SGHVS and CDR2 FNYEAQ. Trimming cost V 5 bases and J 0 bases, with 14 bases left between them. This CDR3 is built from 15 residues. CDR3: CASSIGSPSSYEQYF. CDR3 coding DNA: TGTGCCAGCAGCATAGGGTCCCCGAGCTCCTACGAGCAGTACTTC.

This chain connects TRBV12-5 to TRBJ2-5; the D is unclear. This CDR3 comprises 13 residues. Trimming removed 7 bases from V and 4 bases from J, with 13 bases in between. Germline V gives CDR1 LGHNT, CDR2 FRNRAP. The CDR3 DNA is TGTGCTAGTGTTACCGACTTGGGAGAGACCCAGTACTTC. It encodes CASVTDLGETQYF.

The rearrangement links TRBV4-3 to TRBJ2-3; TRBD2 matches at 8 bases. J lost 5 bases, V lost 1 base, and 11 bases had no gene match. Germline CDR1 reads LGHNA; CDR2 reads YSLEER. This CDR3 is built from 17 residues. CDR3 in amino acids: CASSQGTSLLGIDTQYF. The CDR3 DNA is TGCGCCAGCAGCCAAGGGACTAGCCTCTTGGGGATAGATACGCAGTATTTT.

CDR3 nucleotides: TGTGCCAGTAGCGCCGGGACAGGGGTGAATAACTATGGCTACACCTTC. It encodes CASSAGTGVNNYGYTF. The rearrangement links TRBV19 to TRBJ1-2; 10 bases align to TRBD1. In germline, CDR1 is LNHDA, CDR2 SQIVND (reference sequence). This CDR3 has 16 amino acids. V was pared by 6 bases and J by 1 base, with 8 bases of the junction left unmatched.

This chain connects TRBV10-1 to TRBJ1-2; a weak D match, TRBD1 (5 bases). The V gene lost 6 bases and the J gene lost 6 bases, with 20 bases spanning the gap. The CDR3 extends over 15 amino acids. CDR1 is WNHNN, CDR2 SYGVQD, per germline (reference sequence). For the CDR3, the DNA is TGCGCCAGCAGGGGCCCCCGCGGGGGGTCTCATGGCTACACCTTC. Amino acid sequence: CASRGPRGGSHGYTF.

CDR3 region: CASTGSSYNSPLHF. Written as DNA, the CDR3 is TGTGCCAGTACTGGGAGCTCCTATAATTCACCCCTCCACTTT. The gene calls are TRBV19 and TRBJ1-6; D gene unclear. Germline loops: CDR1 LNHDA, CDR2 SQIVND (reference sequence). Trimming cost V 7 bases and J 0 bases, with 7 bases left between them. This CDR3 is 14 amino acids long.

The rearrangement uses TRBV5-1 and TRBJ2-5; TRBD1 agrees at 10 bases. The CDR3 is 15 residues long. The germline CDR1 and CDR2 sequences are SGHRS and YFSETQ. V gave up 6 bases and J gave up 5 bases; unmatched junction bases: 10. CDR3 residues: CASKPGTGVRETQYF. CDR3 coding DNA: TGCGCCAGCAAACCGGGGACAGGGGTAAGGGAGACCCAGTACTTC.

The chain couples TRBV24-1 to TRBJ1-2; a possible D gene is TRBD1 (6 bases). Germline V gene data show CDR1 as KGHDR and CDR2 as SFDVKD. Trimming left V 6 bases short and J 8 bases short, with 12 bases between. There are 12 residues in the CDR3. DNA of the CDR3: TGTGCCACCAGTATGTCAGGGGCGGGCTACACCTTC. Translated: CATSMSGAGYTF.

This clone was seen a few times. The chain recombines TRBV7-6 with TRBJ1-3, with D hard to call. The CDR3 extends over 15 amino acids. Trimming removed 3 bases from V and 0 bases from J, with 9 bases in between. Germline CDR1 and CDR2: SGHVS and FNYEAQ. CDR3 sequence reads: CASSLLRDSGNTIYF. DNA of the CDR3: TGTGCCAGCAGCTTGCTAAGGGACTCTGGAAACACCATATATTTT.

CDR3 nucleotide sequence: TGCGCCAGCAGCTTCGGGGTGGGGGAGACCCAGTACTTC. Protein: CASSFGVGETQYF. The gene calls are TRBV5-1 and TRBJ2-5; D might be TRBD2 (5 bases). CDR3 length: 13 amino acids. The germline CDR1 and CDR2 sequences are SGHRS and YFSETQ. Trimming removed 2 bases at V and 5 bases at J, with 10 bases between.

CDR3 DNA: TGTGCCAGCAGCTTGAGGGCCAATCGACACACAGATACGCAGTATTTT. This sequence encodes CASSLRANRHTDTQYF. This chain links TRBV5-6 with TRBJ2-3, with D uncertain. CDR3 length: 16 amino acids. Germline V lookup: CDR1 SGHDT, CDR2 YYEEEE. V was clipped by 1 base and J by 2 bases, with 14 bases between them.

This rearrangement joins TRBV11-2 to TRBJ1-5; a weak D match, TRBD1 (5 bases). The CDR3 has 15 amino acids. Germline loops: CDR1 SGHAT, CDR2 FQNNGV. The V end was cut by 0 bases, the J end by 4 bases, with 10 bases between. The CDR3 loop reads CASSLDGQGNQPQHF. CDR3 in DNA: TGTGCCAGCAGCTTAGACGGGCAGGGTAATCAGCCCCAGCATTTT. Together with reference TRBV11-2 and TRBJ1-5, the CDR3 gives the full variable domain: EAGVAQSPRYKIIEKRQSVAFWCNPISGHATLYWYQQILGQGPKLLIQFQNNGVVDDSQLPKDRFSAERLKGVDSTLKIQPAKLEDSAVYLCASSLDGQGNQPQHFGDGTRLSIL.

The chain joins TRBV9 to TRBJ2-5; D unclear. This CDR3 spans 11 amino acids. The V end was cut by 4 bases, the J end by 0 bases, with 1 base between. From germline, CDR1 is SGDLS and CDR2 YYNGEE. CDR3 amino acids: CASSHQETQYF. CDR3 sequence (DNA): TGTGCCAGCAGCCACCAAGAGACCCAGTACTTC.

The V call is TRBV27, the J call TRBJ2-3; 7 nucleotides agree with TRBD1. This CDR3 contains 14 residues. Trimming at V came to 5 bases and at J to 6 bases, leaving 8 bases not matched to a gene. Germline V lookup: CDR1 MNHEY, CDR2 SMNVEV (reference sequence). The CDR3 spells CASSTRQGLDTQYF. The CDR3 region has the DNA TGTGCCAGCAGTACCCGACAGGGTTTGGATACGCAGTATTTT.

The chain carries TRBV28 and TRBJ2-5; 7 bases match TRBD1. This CDR3 spans 16 amino acids. Losses at the gene ends were 6 bases for V and 3 bases for J; bases not matched to a gene: 13. From germline, CDR1 is MDHEN and CDR2 SYDVKM. The CDR3 loop reads CASSLGKGTAEETQYF. The CDR3 region has the DNA TGTGCCAGCAGCTTGGGCAAAGGGACAGCCGAAGAGACCCAGTACTTC. The complete variable domain, with remaining parts taken from reference TRBV28 and TRBJ2-5, reads DVKVTQSSRYLVKRTGEKVFLECVQDMDHENMFWYRQDPGLGLRLIYFSYDVKMKEKGDIPEGYSVSREKKERFSLILESASTNQTSMYLCASSLGKGTAEETQYFGPGTRLLVL.